This entry lists 2 T cell receptor beta chains sequenced from one sample in a study of OX40 agonist ivuxolimab in advanced cancers. Sequencing was performed with immunoSEQ multiplex PCR; in TCRdb, only in-frame clones are kept and a portion is missing. The repertoire holds tens of thousands of clones, with 75% to 95% as singletons. Sequenced material: CD4+ or CD8+ T cells sorted from blood, taken in a trial of the OX40 agonist ivuxolimab. Receptor source: an adult with an advanced solid tumor such as melanoma, head and neck, liver or kidney cancer.

This chain links TRBV27 with TRBJ2-3; no definite D call. CDR1 and CDR2 from the germline V gene are MNHEY and SMNVEV (reference sequence). This CDR3 region has 14 residues. V was trimmed by 4 bases and J by 3 bases, leaving 11 bases between them. CDR3 region: CASSWTAGTDTQYF. In nucleotides, the CDR3 is TGTGCCAGCAGTTGGACGGCCGGAACAGATACGCAGTATTTT.

In this sample, this clone turned up once. The rearrangement links TRBV4-2 to TRBJ2-2, with a weak D call TRBD1 (5 bases). CDR1 LGHNA and CDR2 YNFKEQ come from the germline V gene. V was trimmed by 1 base and J by 0 bases, leaving 12 bases between them. The CDR3 runs 17 residues. The CDR3: CASSQVGQGPNTGELFF. Here the CDR3 DNA reads TGTGCCAGCAGCCAAGTTGGTCAGGGTCCGAACACCGGGGAGCTGTTTTTT.